Sequencing of this T cell receptor (beta chain) was carried out in a study of post-analysis software for immune sequencing data. The study, taken as a whole, reports: Controls had lower frequencies than patients of roughly five TRBV segments, which included TRBV5-6, TRBV5-1 and TRBV20-1.

Every TCR beta cDNA library bore unique molecular identifiers. TCRdb itself ran the PCR reads through MiXCR, one entry per CDR3 protein. The repertoire consists of hundreds of thousands of distinct CDR3 sequences, with just under 30% occurring once and the leading ten covering under 0.7%. The CDR3 runs to 15 residues. Trimming took 0 bases from V and 4 from J, leaving 8 bases between them. Germline CDR1 SGDLS, CDR2 YYNGEE. There are a few counts of this clonotype. The antigen is undetermined. Sequencing was performed on blood. The genes are TRBV9 and TRBJ2-6; no reliable D call. The origin of this receptor is a girl aged 5-17 years with multiple sclerosis. The CDR3 DNA is TGTGCCAGCAGCGTAGTCGGTTACGGGGCCAACGTCCTGACTTTC. Translating it yields CASSVVGYGANVLTF.